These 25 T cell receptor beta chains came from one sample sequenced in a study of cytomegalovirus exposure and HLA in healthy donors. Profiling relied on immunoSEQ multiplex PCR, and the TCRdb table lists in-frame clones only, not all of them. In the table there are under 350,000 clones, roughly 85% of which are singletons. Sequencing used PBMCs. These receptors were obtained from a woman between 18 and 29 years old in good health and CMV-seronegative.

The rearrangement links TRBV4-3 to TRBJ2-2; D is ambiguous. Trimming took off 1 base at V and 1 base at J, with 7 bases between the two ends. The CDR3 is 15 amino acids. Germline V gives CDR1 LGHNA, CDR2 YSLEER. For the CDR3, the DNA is TGCGCCAGCAGCCAAGGTACTAAGAACACCGGGGAGCTGTTTTTT. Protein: CASSQGTKNTGELFF.

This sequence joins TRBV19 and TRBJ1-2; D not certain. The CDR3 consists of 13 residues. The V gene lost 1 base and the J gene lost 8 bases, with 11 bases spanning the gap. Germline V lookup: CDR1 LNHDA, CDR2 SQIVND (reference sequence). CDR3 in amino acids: CASSIGHSWGYTF. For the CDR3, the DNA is TGTGCCAGTAGTATAGGACACAGTTGGGGCTACACCTTC.

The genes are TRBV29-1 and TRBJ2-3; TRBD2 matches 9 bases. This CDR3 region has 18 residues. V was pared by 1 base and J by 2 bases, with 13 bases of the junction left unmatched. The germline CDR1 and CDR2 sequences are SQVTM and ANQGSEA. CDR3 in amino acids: CSVEGASGGPYTTDTQYF. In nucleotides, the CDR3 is TGCAGCGTTGAAGGAGCGAGCGGGGGGCCGTATACCACAGATACGCAGTATTTT.

CDR3 in DNA: TGTGCCAGCAGCTCCGGACACTACAATGAGCAGTTCTTC. Protein: CASSSGHYNEQFF. This chain links TRBV7-8 with TRBJ2-1; weak D call: TRBD1 (5 bases). Germline assignment: CDR1 SGHVS and CDR2 FQNEAQ. V was clipped by 4 bases and J by 3 bases, with 7 bases between them. This CDR3 spans 13 amino acids.

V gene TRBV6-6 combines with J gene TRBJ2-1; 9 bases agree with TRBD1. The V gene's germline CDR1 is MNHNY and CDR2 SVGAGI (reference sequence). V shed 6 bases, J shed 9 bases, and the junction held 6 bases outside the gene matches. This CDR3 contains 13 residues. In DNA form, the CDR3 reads TGTGCCAGCAGGGGGACAGGGCCGGGTGAGCAGTTCTTC. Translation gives CASRGTGPGEQFF.

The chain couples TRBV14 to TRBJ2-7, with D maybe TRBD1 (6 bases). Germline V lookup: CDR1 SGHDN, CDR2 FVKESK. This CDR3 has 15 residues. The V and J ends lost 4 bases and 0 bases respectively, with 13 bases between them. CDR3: CASSPQGHSSYEQYF. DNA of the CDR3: TGTGCCAGCAGCCCCCAGGGGCATAGCTCCTACGAGCAGTACTTC. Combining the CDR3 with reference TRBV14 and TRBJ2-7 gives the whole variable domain EAGVTQFPSHSVIEKGQTVTLRCDPISGHDNLYWYRRVMGKEIKFLLHFVKESKQDESGMPNNRFLAERTGGTYSTLKVQPAELEDSGVYFCASSPQGHSSYEQYFGPGTRLTVT.

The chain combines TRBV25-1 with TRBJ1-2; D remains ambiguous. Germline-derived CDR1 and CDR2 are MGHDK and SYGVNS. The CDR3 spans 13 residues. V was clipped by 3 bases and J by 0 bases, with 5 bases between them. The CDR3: CASSELPNYGYTF. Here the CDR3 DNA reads TGTGCCAGCAGTGAGCTACCTAACTATGGCTACACCTTC.

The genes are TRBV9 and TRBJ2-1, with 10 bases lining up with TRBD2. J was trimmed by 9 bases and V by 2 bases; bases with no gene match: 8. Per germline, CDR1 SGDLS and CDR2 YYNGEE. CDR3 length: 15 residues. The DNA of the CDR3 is TGTGCCAGCAGCGTTGAGAGCGGGGGGGCCGGTGAGCAGTTCTTC. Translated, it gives CASSVESGGAGEQFF.

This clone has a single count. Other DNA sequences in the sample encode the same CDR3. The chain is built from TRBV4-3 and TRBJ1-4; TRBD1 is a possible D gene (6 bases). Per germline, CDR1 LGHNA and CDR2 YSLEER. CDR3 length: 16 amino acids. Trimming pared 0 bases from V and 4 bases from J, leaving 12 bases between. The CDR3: CASSQDPGGLNEKLFF. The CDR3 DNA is TGCGCCAGCAGCCAAGATCCCGGGGGGCTTAATGAAAAACTGTTTTTT.

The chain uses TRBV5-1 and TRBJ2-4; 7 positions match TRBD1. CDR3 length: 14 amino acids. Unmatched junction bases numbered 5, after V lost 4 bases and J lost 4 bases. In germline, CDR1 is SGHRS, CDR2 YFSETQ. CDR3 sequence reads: CASSAPGQKNIQYF. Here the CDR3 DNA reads TGCGCCAGCAGCGCCCCGGGACAGAAAAACATTCAGTACTTC.

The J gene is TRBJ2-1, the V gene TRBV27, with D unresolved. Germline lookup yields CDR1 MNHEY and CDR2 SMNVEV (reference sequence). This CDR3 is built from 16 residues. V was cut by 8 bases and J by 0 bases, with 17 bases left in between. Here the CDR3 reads CASRPGWPSSYNEQFF. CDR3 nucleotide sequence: TGTGCCAGCCGTCCCGGGTGGCCTAGCTCCTACAATGAGCAGTTCTTC.

This CDR3 reads CASSLARLRGRGANVLTF. CDR3 DNA: TGTGCCAGCAGCTTAGCGCGCCTTAGGGGCAGGGGGGCCAACGTCCTGACTTTC. The chain is built from TRBV7-8 and TRBJ2-6; a weak D match, TRBD1 (5 bases). The V end was cut by 0 bases, the J end by 4 bases, with 16 bases between. Germline V lookup: CDR1 SGHVS, CDR2 FQNEAQ. The CDR3 runs 18 residues.

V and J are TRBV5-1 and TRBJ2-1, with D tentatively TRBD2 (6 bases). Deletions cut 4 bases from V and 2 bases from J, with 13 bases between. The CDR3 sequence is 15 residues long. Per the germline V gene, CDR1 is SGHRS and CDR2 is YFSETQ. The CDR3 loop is CASSGGLFTYNEQFF. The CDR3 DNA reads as TGCGCCAGCAGCGGTGGACTATTCACCTACAATGAGCAGTTCTTC.

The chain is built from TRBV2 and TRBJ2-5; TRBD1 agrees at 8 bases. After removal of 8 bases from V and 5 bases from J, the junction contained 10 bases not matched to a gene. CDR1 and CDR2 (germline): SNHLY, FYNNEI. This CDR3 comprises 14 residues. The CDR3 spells CASSQGARGETQYF. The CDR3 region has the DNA TGTGCCAGCTCTCAGGGGGCAAGAGGGGAGACCCAGTACTTC. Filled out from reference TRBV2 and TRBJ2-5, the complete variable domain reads EPEVTQTPSHQVTQMGQEVILRCVPISNHLYFYWYRQILGQKVEFLVSFYNNEISEKSEIFDDQFSVERPDGSNFTLKIRSTKLEDSAMYFCASSQGARGETQYFGPGTRLLVL.

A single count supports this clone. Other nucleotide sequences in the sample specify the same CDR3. CDR3 protein: CAWSAGQGYEQYF. CDR3 coding DNA: TGTGCCTGGAGCGCGGGACAGGGGTACGAGCAGTACTTC. The V call is TRBV30, the J call TRBJ2-7; 10 bases are a match to TRBD1. The V gene's germline CDR1 is GTSNPN and CDR2 SVGIG (reference sequence). The CDR3 consists of 13 residues. V lost 3 bases, J lost 4 bases, and 3 bases stayed unmatched.

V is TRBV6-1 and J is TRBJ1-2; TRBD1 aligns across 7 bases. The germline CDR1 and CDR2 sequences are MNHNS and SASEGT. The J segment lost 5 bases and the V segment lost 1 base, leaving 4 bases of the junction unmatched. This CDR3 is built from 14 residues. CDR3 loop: CASSEDLQGYGYTF. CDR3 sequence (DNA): TGTGCCAGCAGTGAAGACCTACAGGGGTATGGCTACACCTTC.

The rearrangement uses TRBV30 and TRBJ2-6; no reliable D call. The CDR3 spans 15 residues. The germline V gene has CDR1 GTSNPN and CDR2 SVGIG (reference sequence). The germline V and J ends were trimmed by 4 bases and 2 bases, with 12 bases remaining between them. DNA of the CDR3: TGTGCCTGGACCCTAGGTTGGGCTGGGGCCAACGTCCTGACTTTC. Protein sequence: CAWTLGWAGANVLTF.

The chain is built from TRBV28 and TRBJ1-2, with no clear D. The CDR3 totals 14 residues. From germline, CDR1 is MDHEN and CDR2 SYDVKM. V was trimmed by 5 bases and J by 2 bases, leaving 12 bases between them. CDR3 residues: CASSPHGWNYGYTF. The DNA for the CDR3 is TGTGCCAGCAGTCCCCACGGGTGGAACTATGGCTACACCTTC.

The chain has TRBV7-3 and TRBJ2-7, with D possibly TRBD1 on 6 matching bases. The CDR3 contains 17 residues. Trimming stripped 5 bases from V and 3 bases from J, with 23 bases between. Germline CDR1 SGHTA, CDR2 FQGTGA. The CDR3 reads CASSPGAGKEGFYEQYF. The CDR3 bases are TGTGCCAGCAGCCCAGGGGCAGGCAAAGAGGGATTCTACGAGCAGTACTTC.

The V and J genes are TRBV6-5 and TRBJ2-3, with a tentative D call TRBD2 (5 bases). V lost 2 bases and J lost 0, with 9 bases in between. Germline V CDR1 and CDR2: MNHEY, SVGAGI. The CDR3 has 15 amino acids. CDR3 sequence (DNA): TGTGCCAGCAGTTACAGGGAGTTTAGCACAGATACGCAGTATTTT. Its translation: CASSYREFSTDTQYF.

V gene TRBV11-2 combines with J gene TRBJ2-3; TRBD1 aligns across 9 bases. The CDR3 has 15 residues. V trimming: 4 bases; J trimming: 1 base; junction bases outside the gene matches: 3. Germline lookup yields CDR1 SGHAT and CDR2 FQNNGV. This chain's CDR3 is CASSYWDRGTDTQYF. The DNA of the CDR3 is TGTGCCAGCAGCTACTGGGACAGGGGCACAGATACGCAGTATTTT.

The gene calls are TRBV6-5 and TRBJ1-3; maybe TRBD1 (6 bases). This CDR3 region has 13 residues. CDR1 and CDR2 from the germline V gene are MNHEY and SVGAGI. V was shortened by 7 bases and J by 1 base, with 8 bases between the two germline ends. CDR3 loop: CASKQGSGNTIYF. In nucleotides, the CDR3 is TGTGCCAGCAAACAGGGTTCTGGAAACACCATATATTTT.

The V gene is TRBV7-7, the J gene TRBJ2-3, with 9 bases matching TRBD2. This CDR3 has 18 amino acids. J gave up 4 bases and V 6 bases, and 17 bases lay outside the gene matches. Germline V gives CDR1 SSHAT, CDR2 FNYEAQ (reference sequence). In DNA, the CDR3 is TGTGCCAGCAGTACGAGCCCTGGGAGTAGCGGGAGTGCAGATACGCAGTATTTT. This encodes CASSTSPGSSGSADTQYF. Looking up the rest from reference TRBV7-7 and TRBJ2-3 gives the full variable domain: GAGVSQSPRYKVTKRGQDVTLRCDPISSHATLYWYQQALGQGPEFLTYFNYEAQPDKSGLPSDRFSAERPEGSISTLTIQRTEQRDSAMYRCASSTSPGSSGSADTQYFGPGTRLTVL.

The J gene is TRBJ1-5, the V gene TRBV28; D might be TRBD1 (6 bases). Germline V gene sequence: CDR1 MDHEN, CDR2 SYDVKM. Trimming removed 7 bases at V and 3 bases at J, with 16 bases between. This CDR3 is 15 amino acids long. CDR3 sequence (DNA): TGTGCCAGCACCAGGGTAGGACAGTACAATCAGCCCCAGCATTTT. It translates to CASTRVGQYNQPQHF.

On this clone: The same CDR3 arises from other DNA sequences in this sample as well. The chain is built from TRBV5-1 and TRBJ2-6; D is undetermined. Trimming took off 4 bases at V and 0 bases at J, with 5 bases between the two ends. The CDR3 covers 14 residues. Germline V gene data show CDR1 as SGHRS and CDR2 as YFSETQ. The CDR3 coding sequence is TGCGCCAGCAGCCCTACCTCTGGGGCCAACGTCCTGACTTTC. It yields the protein CASSPTSGANVLTF.